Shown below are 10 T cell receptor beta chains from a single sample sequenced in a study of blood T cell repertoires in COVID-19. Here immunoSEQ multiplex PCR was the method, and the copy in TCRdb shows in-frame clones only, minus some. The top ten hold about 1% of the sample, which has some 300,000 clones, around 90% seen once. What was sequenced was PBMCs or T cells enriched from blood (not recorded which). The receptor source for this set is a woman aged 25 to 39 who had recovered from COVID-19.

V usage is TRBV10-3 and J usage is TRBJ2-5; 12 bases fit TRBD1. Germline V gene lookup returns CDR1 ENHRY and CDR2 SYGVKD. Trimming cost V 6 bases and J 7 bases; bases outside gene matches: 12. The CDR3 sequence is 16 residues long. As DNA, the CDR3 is TGTGCCATCAGCAACCCCGGGACAGGGGGCAGTGGGACCCAGTACTTC. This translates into CAISNPGTGGSGTQYF.

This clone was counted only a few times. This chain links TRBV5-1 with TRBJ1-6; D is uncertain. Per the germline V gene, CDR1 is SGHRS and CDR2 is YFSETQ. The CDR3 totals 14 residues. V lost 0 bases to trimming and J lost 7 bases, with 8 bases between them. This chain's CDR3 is CASSLADLNSPLHF. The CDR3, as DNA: TGCGCCAGCAGCTTGGCCGACTTAAATTCACCCCTCCACTTT.

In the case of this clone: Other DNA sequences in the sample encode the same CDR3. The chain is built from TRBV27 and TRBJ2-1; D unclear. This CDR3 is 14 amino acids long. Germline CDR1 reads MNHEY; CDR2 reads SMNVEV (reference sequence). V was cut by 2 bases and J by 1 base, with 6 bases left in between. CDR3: CASSLGGSYNEQFF. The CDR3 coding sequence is TGTGCCAGCAGTTTAGGCGGATCCTACAATGAGCAGTTCTTC.

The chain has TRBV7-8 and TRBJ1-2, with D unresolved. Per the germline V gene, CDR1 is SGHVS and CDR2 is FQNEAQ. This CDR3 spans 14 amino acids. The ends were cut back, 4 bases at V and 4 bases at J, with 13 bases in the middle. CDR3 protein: CASSSSNRIYGYTF. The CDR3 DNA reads TGTGCCAGCAGCTCGTCTAACAGAATCTATGGCTACACCTTC. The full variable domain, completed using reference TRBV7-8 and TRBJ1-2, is GAGVSQSPRYKVAKRGQDVALRCDPISGHVSLFWYQQALGQGPEFLTYFQNEAQLDKSGLPSDRFFAERPEGSVSTLKIQRTQQEDSAVYLCASSSSNRIYGYTFGSGTRLTVV.

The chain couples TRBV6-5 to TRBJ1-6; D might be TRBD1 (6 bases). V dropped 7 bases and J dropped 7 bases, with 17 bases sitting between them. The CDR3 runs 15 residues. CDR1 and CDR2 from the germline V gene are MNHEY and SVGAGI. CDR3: CASMRGRTANSPLHF. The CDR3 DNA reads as TGTGCCAGCATGAGGGGTAGGACAGCCAATTCACCCCTCCACTTT.

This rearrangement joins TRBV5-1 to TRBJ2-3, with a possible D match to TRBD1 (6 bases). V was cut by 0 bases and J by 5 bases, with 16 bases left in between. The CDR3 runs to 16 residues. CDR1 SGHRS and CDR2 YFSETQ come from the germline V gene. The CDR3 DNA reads TGCGCCAGCAGCTTGGGCACAGGGTGGGGGCGAGATACGCAGTATTTT. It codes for CASSLGTGWGRDTQYF.

The chain's CDR3 is CASSDLAERAYEQYF. The CDR3 bases are TGTGCCAGCAGCGATCTAGCGGAGAGGGCCTACGAGCAGTACTTC. V gene TRBV28 combines with J gene TRBJ2-7; 7 positions match TRBD2. The CDR3 length is 15 residues. V dropped 6 bases and J dropped 2; count of bases not matched to a gene: 10. CDR1 is MDHEN, CDR2 SYDVKM, per germline.

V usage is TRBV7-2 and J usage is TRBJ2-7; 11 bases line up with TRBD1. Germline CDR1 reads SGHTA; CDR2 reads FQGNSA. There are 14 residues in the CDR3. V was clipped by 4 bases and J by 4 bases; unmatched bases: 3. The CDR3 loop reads CASSWTGGGYEQYF. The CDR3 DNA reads TGTGCCAGCAGCTGGACAGGGGGCGGATACGAGCAGTACTTC.

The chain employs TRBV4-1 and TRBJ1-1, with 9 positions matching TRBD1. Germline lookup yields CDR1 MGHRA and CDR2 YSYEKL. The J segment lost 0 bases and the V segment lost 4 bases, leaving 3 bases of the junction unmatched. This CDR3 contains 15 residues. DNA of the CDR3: TGCGCCAGCAGCCTACAGGGGGCCTTGAACACTGAAGCTTTCTTT. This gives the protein CASSLQGALNTEAFF.

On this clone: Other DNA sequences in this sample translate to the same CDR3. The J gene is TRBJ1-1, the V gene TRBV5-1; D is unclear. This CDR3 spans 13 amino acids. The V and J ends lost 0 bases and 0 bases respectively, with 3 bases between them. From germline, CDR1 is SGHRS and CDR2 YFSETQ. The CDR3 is CASSLDMNTEAFF. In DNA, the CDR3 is TGCGCCAGCAGCTTGGACATGAACACTGAAGCTTTCTTT.